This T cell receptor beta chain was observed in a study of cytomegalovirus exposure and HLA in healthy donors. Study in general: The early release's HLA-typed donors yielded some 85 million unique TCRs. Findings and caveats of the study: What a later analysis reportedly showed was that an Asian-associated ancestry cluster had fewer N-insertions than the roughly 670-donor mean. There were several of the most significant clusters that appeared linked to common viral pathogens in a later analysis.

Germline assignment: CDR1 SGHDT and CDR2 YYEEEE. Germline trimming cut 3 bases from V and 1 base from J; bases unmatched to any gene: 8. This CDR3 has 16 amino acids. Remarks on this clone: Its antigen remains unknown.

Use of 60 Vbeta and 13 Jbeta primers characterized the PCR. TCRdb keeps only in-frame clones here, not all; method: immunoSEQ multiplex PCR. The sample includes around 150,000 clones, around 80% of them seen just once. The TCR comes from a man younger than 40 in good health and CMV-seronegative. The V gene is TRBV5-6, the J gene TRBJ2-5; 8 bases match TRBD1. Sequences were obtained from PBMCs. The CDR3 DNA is TGTGCCAGCAGCTGGCGTTCCGGGACAGGCCAAGAGACCCAGTACTTC. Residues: CASSWRSGTGQETQYF. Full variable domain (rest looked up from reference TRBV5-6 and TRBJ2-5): DAGVTQSPTHLIKTRGQQVTLRCSPKSGHDTVSWYQQALGQGPQFIFQYYEEEERQRGNFPDRFSGHQFPNYSSELNVNALLLGDSALYLCASSWRSGTGQETQYFGPGTRLLVL.